Listed here are 22 T cell receptor beta chains from one sample, sequenced in a study of blood T cells in healthy people across ages. With a J-beta primer mix and a sample-barcoded 5' primer, a second PCR ran about 6 to 11 cycles. TCRdb fed the 5' RACE reads into MiXCR, producing one record per CDR3 protein. The sample has approximately 800,000 distinct CDR3 sequences, roughly 25% seen once. The same data also contributed to another study, on T cells of mothers and their children.

The specimen sequenced was blood. The receptors stem from a boy aged 5-17 years in good health.

In this sample, this clonotype turned up once. The chain joins TRBV28 to TRBJ2-5; the D call may be TRBD1 or TRBD2 (5 bases each). There are 15 residues in the CDR3. Germline CDR1 and CDR2: MDHEN and SYDVKM. With 7 bases removed from V and 3 bases from J, the gap between germline ends came to 18 bases. CDR3 residues: CASKEGWGLEETQYF. The CDR3 bases are TGTGCCAGCAAAGAGGGGTGGGGGTTGGAAGAGACCCAGTACTTC. Based on the CDR3 plus reference TRBV28 and TRBJ2-5, the full variable domain is DVKVTQSSRYLVKRTGEKVFLECVQDMDHENMFWYRQDPGLGLRLIYFSYDVKMKEKGDIPEGYSVSREKKERFSLILESASTNQTSMYLCASKEGWGLEETQYFGPGTRLLVL.

The CDR3 spells CASSFPQQEKETQYF. CDR3 DNA: TGTGCCAGCAGCTTCCCTCAACAGGAAAAAGAGACCCAGTACTTC. The V gene is TRBV5-5, the J gene TRBJ2-5; tentative D call: TRBD1 (5 bases). From germline, CDR1 is SGHKS and CDR2 YYEKEE (reference sequence). Trimming removed 2 bases at V and 3 bases at J, with 14 bases between. The CDR3 spans 15 residues. Complete variable domain (other parts from reference TRBV5-5 and TRBJ2-5): DAGVTQSPTHLIKTRGQQVTLRCSPISGHKSVSWYQQVLGQGPQFIFQYYEKEERGRGNFPDRFSARQFPNYSSELNVNALLLGDSALYLCASSFPQQEKETQYFGPGTRLLVL.

The V call is TRBV5-6, the J call TRBJ2-1, with 8 bases fitting TRBD1. The CDR3 runs 18 residues. CDR1 and CDR2 from the germline V gene are SGHDT and YYEEEE. V dropped 2 bases and J dropped 0; count of bases not matched to a gene: 10. The CDR3 DNA is TGTGCCAGCAGCTTACGGCAGGGGGCGCGGGTCTCCTACAATGAGCAGTTCTTC. Translation gives CASSLRQGARVSYNEQFF.

The CDR3 protein is CASSRDSLYNEQFF. Written as DNA, the CDR3 is TGCGCCAGCAGCCGGGACAGCCTTTACAATGAGCAGTTCTTC. The V and J genes are TRBV5-1 and TRBJ2-1, with 7 bases matching TRBD1. V shed 4 bases and J 4 bases; nucleotides not matched to a gene: 5. From germline, CDR1 is SGHRS and CDR2 YFSETQ. The CDR3 covers 14 residues.

V and J are TRBV5-6 and TRBJ2-1; D not resolved. Per germline, CDR1 SGHDT and CDR2 YYEEEE. The CDR3 contains 15 residues. V gave up 4 bases and J gave up 7 bases, with 18 bases separating them. CDR3: CASSPSLKETNEQFF. CDR3 DNA: TGTGCCAGCAGCCCGAGTCTCAAGGAAACGAATGAGCAGTTCTTC.

The rearrangement links TRBV7-3 to TRBJ2-7, with D perhaps being TRBD1 or TRBD2 (7 bases each). Germline V gene data show CDR1 as SGHTA and CDR2 as FQGTGA. This CDR3 has 14 residues. Trimming took off 9 bases at V and 2 bases at J, with 17 bases between the two ends. CDR3 sequence reads: CASSGGERPYEQYF. The CDR3 DNA is TGTGCCAGTTCAGGGGGGGAGAGACCCTACGAGCAGTACTTC.

The chain is built from TRBV29-1 and TRBJ1-3; D is unresolved. The V gene lost 6 bases and the J gene lost 3 bases, with 15 bases spanning the gap. In germline, CDR1 is SQVTM, CDR2 ANQGSEA. The CDR3 is 14 residues long. The CDR3 region is CSVASGRVGNTIYF. CDR3 in DNA: TGCAGCGTCGCAAGTGGGCGGGTTGGAAACACCATATATTTT.

With regard to this clonotype: The junction departs from germline at one end; a sequencing error may be responsible. The chain couples TRBV7-3 to TRBJ2-1; 9 bases align to TRBD2. This CDR3 comprises 15 residues. The germline V gene has CDR1 SGHTA and CDR2 FQGTGA. CDR3 sequence (DNA): TGTGCCGGCAGCTTAACAGCGGGGGGCCACAATGAGCAGTTCTTC. It translates to CAGSLTAGGHNEQFF.

The chain couples TRBV2 to TRBJ1-2; 8 bases are shared with TRBD1. The CDR3 sequence is 15 residues long. Looked up from germline, CDR1 is SNHLY and CDR2 is FYNNEI. V lost 4 bases, J lost 8 bases, and 12 bases stayed unmatched. CDR3 region: CASSAFRQGFYGYTF. The CDR3 nucleotides read TGTGCCAGCAGTGCTTTTAGACAGGGGTTCTACGGCTACACCTTC.

CDR3 amino acids: CASTTSGTYNEQFF. The CDR3 DNA sequence: TGTGCCAGCACCACTAGCGGTACCTACAATGAGCAGTTCTTC. The J gene is TRBJ2-1, the V gene TRBV6-1, with TRBD2 matching 8 bases. This CDR3 region has 14 residues. V shed 7 bases and J 2 bases; nucleotides not matched to a gene: 4. Germline-derived CDR1 and CDR2 are MNHNS and SASEGT.

The chain combines TRBV5-1 with TRBJ1-1, with unresolved D. CDR1 is SGHRS, CDR2 YFSETQ, per germline. V dropped 1 base and J dropped 4 bases, with 14 bases sitting between them. The CDR3 is 15 amino acids. Here the CDR3 DNA reads TGCGCCAGCAGCTTGAAGGATGCAGGAGTCACTGAAGCTTTCTTT. This gives the protein CASSLKDAGVTEAFF.

There are a few counts of this clonotype. This sequence joins TRBV20-1 and TRBJ2-5, with TRBD2 matching over 9 bases. CDR1 is DFQATT and CDR2 is SNEGSKA in the germline V gene (reference sequence). The V gene end was trimmed by 7 bases and the J gene end by 4 bases; junction bases not matched to a gene: 19. This CDR3 spans 17 amino acids. The CDR3 spells CSVPRVLAGSVGETQYF. CDR3 DNA: TGCAGTGTCCCACGCGTACTAGCGGGCTCGGTGGGAGAGACCCAGTACTTC.

This clonotype was counted only a few times. The chain recombines TRBV28 with TRBJ1-5; D is perhaps TRBD1 (5 bases). The CDR3 is 16 amino acids. V lost 4 bases and J lost 4, with 17 bases in between. Germline V lookup: CDR1 MDHEN, CDR2 SYDVKM. CDR3 sequence: CASSWPRQTSNQPQHF. In nucleotides, the CDR3 is TGTGCCAGCAGTTGGCCCCGACAGACAAGTAATCAGCCCCAGCATTTT.

The chain uses TRBV7-9 and TRBJ2-5, with D possibly matching TRBD2 (6 bases). The CDR3 runs to 14 residues. CDR1 and CDR2 from the germline V gene are SEHNR and FQNEAQ (reference sequence). The V end was cut by 3 bases, the J end by 2 bases, with 10 bases between. The CDR3 region is CASSFGGNQETQYF. As DNA, the CDR3 is TGTGCCAGCAGCTTTGGAGGGAATCAAGAGACCCAGTACTTC.

This clonotype was found many times. The CDR3 DNA is TGTGCCAGCAGCCGTTTACCCGGGGCGGATGAAGCTTTCTTT. Translated: CASSRLPGADEAFF. The chain couples TRBV12-3 or TRBV12-4 to TRBJ1-1, with TRBD1 as a possible D gene (5 bases). There are 14 residues in the CDR3. Trimming removed 6 bases at V and 7 bases at J, with 18 bases between.

This sequence joins TRBV5-1 and TRBJ1-1; D is unresolved. CDR3 length: 16 amino acids. Trimming cost V 0 bases and J 4 bases, with 16 bases left between them. Germline lookup yields CDR1 SGHRS and CDR2 YFSETQ. The CDR3, as DNA: TGCGCCAGCAGCTTGGGGCAGGCCGGGTTGGGCACTGAAGCTTTCTTT. Translating gives CASSLGQAGLGTEAFF.

The table lists this clonotype with a few counts. This rearrangement joins TRBV13 to TRBJ2-7; 14 bases are shared with TRBD2. CDR3 length equals 18 residues. Losses at the gene ends were 5 bases for V and 3 bases for J; bases not matched to a gene: 12. CDR1 and CDR2 (germline): PRHDT, FYEKMQ (reference sequence). CDR3 sequence reads: CASSQITGTSGGHYEQYF. The CDR3, as DNA: TGTGCCAGCAGCCAAATCACCGGGACTAGCGGGGGCCACTACGAGCAGTACTTC.

This clonotype showed up many times. The chain combines TRBV12-3 or TRBV12-4 with TRBJ2-1, with D perhaps matching TRBD2 (5 bases). The CDR3 is 14 amino acids. Deletions cut 5 bases from V and 3 bases from J, with 11 bases between. CDR3 bases: TGTGCCAGCAGTCCCGGACGGGACTACAATGAGCAGTTCTTC. Protein sequence: CASSPGRDYNEQFF.

The V call is TRBV30, the J call TRBJ1-6; D ambiguous. The V and J ends lost 0 bases and 7 bases respectively, with 10 bases between them. The CDR3 loop spans 14 amino acids. In germline, CDR1 is GTSNPN, CDR2 SVGIG (reference sequence). DNA of the CDR3: TGTGCCTGGAGTGTTGGAGTCCCCAATTCACCCCTCCACTTT. Protein sequence: CAWSVGVPNSPLHF.

As to this clonotype: One junction end does not reproduce the germline sequence, and a read error may be involved. The V and J genes are TRBV6-5 and TRBJ2-2; 7 nucleotides match TRBD1. The CDR3 sequence is 13 residues long. Germline V lookup: CDR1 MNHEY, CDR2 SVGAGI. CDR3 amino acids: CASGQGDTGEPFF. The CDR3, as DNA: TGCGCCAGTGGGCAGGGGGACACCGGGGAGCCGTTTTTT.

There are a few counts of this clonotype. The chain couples TRBV4-2 to TRBJ2-1, with D perhaps TRBD2 (6 bases). V gave up 3 bases and J gave up 0 bases, with 18 bases separating them. The CDR3 runs to 18 residues. The V gene's germline CDR1 is LGHNA and CDR2 YNFKEQ. The chain's CDR3 is CASSHFPGQGGSYNEQFF. Written as DNA, the CDR3 is TGTGCCAGCAGCCACTTCCCGGGCCAGGGAGGCTCCTACAATGAGCAGTTCTTC.

This clonotype was seen a handful of times. The chain combines TRBV28 with TRBJ2-7, with D possibly being TRBD2 (6 bases). The CDR3 is 14 amino acids. The germline V and J ends were trimmed by 8 bases and 2 bases, with 16 bases remaining between them. Germline V lookup: CDR1 MDHEN, CDR2 SYDVKM. CDR3 DNA: TGTGCCAGCTGGGGGACTTCGGAGACCTACGAGCAGTACTTC. It specifies CASWGTSETYEQYF.